These 4 T cell receptor beta chains originate from one sample sequenced in a study of technical replicates of blood from several donors (dated by TCRdb to the late 2010s). Receptor libraries were prepared by the immunoSEQ multiplex PCR assay. This immuneACCESS table, as held by TCRdb, lists in-frame sequences with V and J called but not all clones. Of the missing ones, under half trace to an unresolved V gene in checked studies; the others have no known cause. The sample table contains around 89,000 clones; only one count was recorded for roughly 94% of them. The ten largest clones represent roughly 0.26% of the sample. Material for sequencing was T cells isolated from PBMCs. These receptors were taken from a human donor in good health.

The chain is built from TRBV25-1 and TRBJ1-1; D might be TRBD1 (5 bases). Trimming removed 4 bases from V and 6 bases from J, with 12 bases in between. The CDR3 sequence is 13 residues long. Germline lookup yields CDR1 MGHDK and CDR2 SYGVNS. The CDR3 coding sequence is TGTGCCAGCAGTGGCAGGGTGGTCGCTGAAGCTTTCTTT. It yields the protein CASSGRVVAEAFF.

The sample holds a few counts of this clone. V and J are TRBV5-1 and TRBJ2-1; 7 bases map to TRBD2. CDR3 length equals 16 residues. CDR1 and CDR2 (germline): SGHRS, YFSETQ. Germline trimming cut 2 bases from V and 6 bases from J; bases unmatched to any gene: 11. The CDR3 DNA reads TGCGCCAGCAGCTTTAGCGGGTCCGGGGTTCGCAATGAGCAGTTCTTC. Residues: CASSFSGSGVRNEQFF.

The chain employs TRBV4-2 and TRBJ2-1; a weak D match, TRBD2 (5 bases). This CDR3 region has 14 residues. Looked up from germline, CDR1 is LGHNA and CDR2 is YNFKEQ. Trimming cost V 8 bases and J 0 bases, with 11 bases left between them. For the CDR3, the DNA is TGTGCCAGCGGGGAGAGGGACTCCTACAATGAGCAGTTCTTC. It is translated as CASGERDSYNEQFF.

This chain joins TRBV28 and TRBJ1-5, with 9 positions matching TRBD1. The CDR3 runs 14 residues. CDR1 and CDR2 (germline): MDHEN, SYDVKM. V was pared by 6 bases and J by 1 base, with 1 base of the junction left unmatched. CDR3 DNA sequence: TGTGCCAGCAGAGGGACAGGGAGCAATCAGCCCCAGCATTTT. The encoded protein is CASRGTGSNQPQHF. The full variable domain, in which reference TRBV28 and TRBJ1-5 provide the parts outside the CDR3, is DVKVTQSSRYLVKRTGEKVFLECVQDMDHENMFWYRQDPGLGLRLIYFSYDVKMKEKGDIPEGYSVSREKKERFSLILESASTNQTSMYLCASRGTGSNQPQHFGDGTRLSIL.